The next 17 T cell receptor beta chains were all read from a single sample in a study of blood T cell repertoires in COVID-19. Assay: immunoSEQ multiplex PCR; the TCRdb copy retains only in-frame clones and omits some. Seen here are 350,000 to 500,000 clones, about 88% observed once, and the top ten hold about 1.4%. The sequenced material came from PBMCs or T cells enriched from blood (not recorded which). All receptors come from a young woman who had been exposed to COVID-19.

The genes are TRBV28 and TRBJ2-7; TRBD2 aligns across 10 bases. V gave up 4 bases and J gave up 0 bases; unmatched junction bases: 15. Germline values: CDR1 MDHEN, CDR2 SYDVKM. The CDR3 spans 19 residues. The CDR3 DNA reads TGTGCCAGCAGTTCGCCCTGGACTAGCGGAGGCCTTTTCTCCTACGAGCAGTACTTC. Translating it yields CASSSPWTSGGLFSYEQYF. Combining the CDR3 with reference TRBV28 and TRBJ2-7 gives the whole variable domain DVKVTQSSRYLVKRTGEKVFLECVQDMDHENMFWYRQDPGLGLRLIYFSYDVKMKEKGDIPEGYSVSREKKERFSLILESASTNQTSMYLCASSSPWTSGGLFSYEQYFGPGTRLTVT.

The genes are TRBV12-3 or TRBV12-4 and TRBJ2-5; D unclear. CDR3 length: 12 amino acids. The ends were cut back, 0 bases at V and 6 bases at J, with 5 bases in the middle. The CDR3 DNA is TGTGCCAGCAGTTTAGCTGAGCAGACCCAGTACTTC. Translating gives CASSLAEQTQYF.

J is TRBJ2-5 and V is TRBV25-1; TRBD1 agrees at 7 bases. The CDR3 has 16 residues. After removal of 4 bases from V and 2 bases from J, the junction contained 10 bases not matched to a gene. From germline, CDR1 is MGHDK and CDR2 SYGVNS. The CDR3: CASSGMTPGQQETQYF. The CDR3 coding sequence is TGTGCCAGCAGTGGGATGACGCCGGGACAGCAAGAGACCCAGTACTTC.

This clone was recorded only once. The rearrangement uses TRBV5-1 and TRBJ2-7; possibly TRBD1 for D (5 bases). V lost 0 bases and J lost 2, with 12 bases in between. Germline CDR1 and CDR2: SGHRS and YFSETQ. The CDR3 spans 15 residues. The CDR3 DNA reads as TGCGCCAGCAGCTTGGGGGGCGGTTTTCCCTACGAGCAGTACTTC. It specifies CASSLGGGFPYEQYF.

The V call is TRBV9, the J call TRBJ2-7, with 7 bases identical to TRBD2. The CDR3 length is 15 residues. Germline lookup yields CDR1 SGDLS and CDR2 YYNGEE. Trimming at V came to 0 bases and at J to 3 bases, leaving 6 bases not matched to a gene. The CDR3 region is CASSVGAGEIYEQYF. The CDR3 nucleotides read TGTGCCAGCAGCGTAGGGGCGGGGGAGATCTACGAGCAGTACTTC.

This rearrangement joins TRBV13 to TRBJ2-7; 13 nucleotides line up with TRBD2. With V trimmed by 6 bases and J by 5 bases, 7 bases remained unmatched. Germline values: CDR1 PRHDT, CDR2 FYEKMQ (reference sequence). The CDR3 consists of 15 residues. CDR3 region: CASSRLAGGEDEQYF. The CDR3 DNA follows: TGTGCCAGCAGTCGACTAGCGGGAGGCGAGGACGAGCAGTACTTC.

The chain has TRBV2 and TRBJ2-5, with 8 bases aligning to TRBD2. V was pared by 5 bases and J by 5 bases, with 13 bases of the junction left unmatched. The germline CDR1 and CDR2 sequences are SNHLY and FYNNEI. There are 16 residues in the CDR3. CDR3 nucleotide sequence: TGTGCCAGCAGTCTCATGGGACTAGGGATGGAGGAGACCCAGTACTTC. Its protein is CASSLMGLGMEETQYF.

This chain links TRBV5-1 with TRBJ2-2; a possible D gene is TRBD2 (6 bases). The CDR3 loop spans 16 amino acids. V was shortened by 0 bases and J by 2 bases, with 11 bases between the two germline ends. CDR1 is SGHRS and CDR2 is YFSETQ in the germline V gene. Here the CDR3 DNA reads TGCGCCAGCAGCTTGGATCTAGCGCCCAACACCGGGGAGCTGTTTTTT. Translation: CASSLDLAPNTGELFF.

The CDR3 protein is CASMMGTLNQPQHF. As DNA, the CDR3 is TGTGCCAGCATGATGGGCACCCTCAATCAGCCCCAGCATTTT. The genes are TRBV6-5 and TRBJ1-5; D unclear. CDR3 length: 14 residues. Trimming removed 7 bases at V and 3 bases at J, with 13 bases between. The germline CDR1 and CDR2 sequences are MNHEY and SVGAGI.

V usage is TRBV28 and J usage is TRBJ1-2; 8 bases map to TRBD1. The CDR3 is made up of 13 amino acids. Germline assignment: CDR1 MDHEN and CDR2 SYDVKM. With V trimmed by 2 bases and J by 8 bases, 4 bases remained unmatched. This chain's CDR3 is CASSLTGGLGYTF. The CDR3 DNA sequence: TGTGCCAGCAGTTTAACAGGGGGTCTGGGCTACACCTTC.

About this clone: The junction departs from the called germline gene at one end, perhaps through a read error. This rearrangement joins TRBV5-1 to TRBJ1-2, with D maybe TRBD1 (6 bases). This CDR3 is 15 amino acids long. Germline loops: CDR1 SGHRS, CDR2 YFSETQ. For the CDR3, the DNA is TGCGCCCGCAGCGGGGGGGCAGGGTCGAGCTATGGCTACACCTTC. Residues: CARSGGAGSSYGYTF.

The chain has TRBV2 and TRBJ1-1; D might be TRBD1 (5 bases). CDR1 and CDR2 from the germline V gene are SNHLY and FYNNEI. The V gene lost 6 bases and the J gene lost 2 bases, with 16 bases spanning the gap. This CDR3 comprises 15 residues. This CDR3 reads CASRNQITGNTEAFF. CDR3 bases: TGTGCCAGCAGGAACCAGATTACAGGAAACACTGAAGCTTTCTTT.

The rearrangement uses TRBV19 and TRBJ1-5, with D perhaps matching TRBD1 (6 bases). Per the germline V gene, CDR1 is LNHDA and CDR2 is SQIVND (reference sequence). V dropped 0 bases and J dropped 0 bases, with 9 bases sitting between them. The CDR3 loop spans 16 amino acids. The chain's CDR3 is CASSIDTGYSNQPQHF. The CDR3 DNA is TGTGCCAGTAGTATAGACACAGGGTATAGCAATCAGCCCCAGCATTTT. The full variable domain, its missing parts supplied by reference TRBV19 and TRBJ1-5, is DGGITQSPKYLFRKEGQNVTLSCEQNLNHDAMYWYRQDPGQGLRLIYYSQIVNDFQKGDIAEGYSVSREKKESFPLTVTSAQKNPTAFYLCASSIDTGYSNQPQHFGDGTRLSIL.

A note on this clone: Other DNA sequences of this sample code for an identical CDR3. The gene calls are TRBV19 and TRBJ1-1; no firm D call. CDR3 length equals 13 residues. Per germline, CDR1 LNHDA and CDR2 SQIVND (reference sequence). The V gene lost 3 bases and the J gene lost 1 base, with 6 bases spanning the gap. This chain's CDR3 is CASSIPGNTEAFF. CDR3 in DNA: TGTGCCAGTAGTATCCCCGGGAACACTGAAGCTTTCTTT.

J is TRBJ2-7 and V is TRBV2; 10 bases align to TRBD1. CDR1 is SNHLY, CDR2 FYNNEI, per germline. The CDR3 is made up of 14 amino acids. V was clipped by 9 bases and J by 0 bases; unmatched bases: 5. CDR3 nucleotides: TGTGCCAGATCGGGACAGGGGAGCTCCTACGAGCAGTACTTC. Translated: CARSGQGSSYEQYF.

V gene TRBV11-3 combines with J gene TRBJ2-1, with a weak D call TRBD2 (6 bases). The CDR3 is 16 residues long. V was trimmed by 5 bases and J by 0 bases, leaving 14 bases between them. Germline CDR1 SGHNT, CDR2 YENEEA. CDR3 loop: CASSKGLESSYNEQFF. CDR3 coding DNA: TGTGCCAGCAGCAAGGGACTTGAGAGCTCCTACAATGAGCAGTTCTTC.

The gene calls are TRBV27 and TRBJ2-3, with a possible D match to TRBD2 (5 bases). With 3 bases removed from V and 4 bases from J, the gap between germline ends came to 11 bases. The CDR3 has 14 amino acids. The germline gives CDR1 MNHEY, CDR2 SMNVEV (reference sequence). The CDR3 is CASSFRLAADTQYF. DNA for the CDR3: TGTGCCAGCAGTTTCCGTCTAGCCGCAGATACGCAGTATTTT.